Listed here is a single TCR beta chain. Antigen unknown. Donors were healthy Caucasian individuals from Russia aged about 6 to 95. This specimen comes from a study of blood T cells in healthy people across ages. Study-level findings and limits: Relative to aged donors, long-lived donors carried more naive CD4+ cells and displayed higher diversity. Strong correlation existed between TCR beta diversity and naive T cell percentage.

Trimming shortened V by 3 bases and J by 2 bases, and 11 bases separated the two germline ends. The CDR3 is made up of 13 amino acids. CDR1 and CDR2 from the germline V gene are DFQATT and SNEGSKA (reference sequence). Using a J-beta primer mix together with a sample-barcoded 5' primer, a second PCR was run for about 6 to 12 cycles. A template-switch adaptor that had 12 random nucleotides put a tag on each cDNA molecule. Using its own MiXCR run on the 5' RACE reads, TCRdb lists one record per CDR3 protein. The table shows about 1.5 million distinct CDR3 sequences, with approximately 43% occurring only once.

Sequencing was done on a sample of blood. The origin of this receptor is a woman in her late teens or twenties in good health. This rearrangement joins TRBV20-1 to TRBJ2-7; D remains unclear. Here the CDR3 reads CSARPPATYEQYF. The DNA of the CDR3 is TGCAGTGCTAGGCCCCCGGCTACCTACGAGCAGTACTTC.